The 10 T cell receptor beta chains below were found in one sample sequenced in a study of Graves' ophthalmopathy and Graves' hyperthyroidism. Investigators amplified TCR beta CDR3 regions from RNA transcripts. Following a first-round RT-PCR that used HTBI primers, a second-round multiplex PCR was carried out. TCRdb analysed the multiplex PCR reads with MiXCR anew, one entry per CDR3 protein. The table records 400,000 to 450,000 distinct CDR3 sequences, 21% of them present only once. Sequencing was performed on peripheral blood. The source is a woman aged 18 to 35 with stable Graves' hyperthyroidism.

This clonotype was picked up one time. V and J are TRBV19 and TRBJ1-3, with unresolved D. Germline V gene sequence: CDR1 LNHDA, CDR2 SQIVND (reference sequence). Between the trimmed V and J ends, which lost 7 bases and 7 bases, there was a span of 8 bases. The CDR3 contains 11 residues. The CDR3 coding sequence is TGTGCCAGTATCGCGGGGAACACCATATATTTT. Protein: CASIAGNTIYF.

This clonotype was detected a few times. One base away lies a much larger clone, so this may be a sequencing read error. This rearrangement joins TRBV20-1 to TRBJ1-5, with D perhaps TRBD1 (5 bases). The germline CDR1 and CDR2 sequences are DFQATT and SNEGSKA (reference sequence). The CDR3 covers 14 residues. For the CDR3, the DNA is TGCAGTGCTAGAGATTGGGGGAGCAATCAGCCCCATCATTTT. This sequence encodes CSARDWGSNQPHHF.

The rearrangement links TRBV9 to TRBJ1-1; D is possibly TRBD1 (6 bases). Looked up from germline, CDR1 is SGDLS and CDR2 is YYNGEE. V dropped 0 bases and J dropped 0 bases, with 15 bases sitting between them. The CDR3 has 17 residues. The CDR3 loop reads CASSVGFRGGLNTEAFF. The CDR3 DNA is TGTGCCAGCAGCGTAGGGTTTCGAGGGGGGCTGAACACTGAAGCTTTCTTT.

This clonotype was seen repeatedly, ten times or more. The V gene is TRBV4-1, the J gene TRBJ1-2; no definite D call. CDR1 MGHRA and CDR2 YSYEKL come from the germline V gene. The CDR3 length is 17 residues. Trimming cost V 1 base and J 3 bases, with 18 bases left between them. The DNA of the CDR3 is TGCGCCAGCAGCCAAGTCCTCGCCCGCAGGCCCTACTATGGCTACACCTTC. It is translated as CASSQVLARRPYYGYTF.

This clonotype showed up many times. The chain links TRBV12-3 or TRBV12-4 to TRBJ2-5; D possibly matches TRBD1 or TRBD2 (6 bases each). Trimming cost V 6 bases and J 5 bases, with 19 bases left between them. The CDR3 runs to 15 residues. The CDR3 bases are TGTGCCAGCAGCGGGGGTGACAGGTCGCCCGAGACCCAGTACTTC. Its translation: CASSGGDRSPETQYF.

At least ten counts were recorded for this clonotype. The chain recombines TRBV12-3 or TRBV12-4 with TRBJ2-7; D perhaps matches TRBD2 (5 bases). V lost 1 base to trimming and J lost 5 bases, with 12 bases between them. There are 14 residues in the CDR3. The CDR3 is CASSLGRPSDEQYF. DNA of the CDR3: TGTGCCAGCAGTTTAGGGAGGCCCTCTGACGAGCAGTACTTC.

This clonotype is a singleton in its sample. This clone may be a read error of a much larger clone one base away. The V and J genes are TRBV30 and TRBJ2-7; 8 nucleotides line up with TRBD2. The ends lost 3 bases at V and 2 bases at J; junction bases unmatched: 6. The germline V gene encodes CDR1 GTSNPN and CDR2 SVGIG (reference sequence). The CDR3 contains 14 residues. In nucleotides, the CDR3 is TGTGCCTGGAGGGGGGTAGCGGGGACCTACGAGCAGTACTTC. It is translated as CAWRGVAGTYEQYF.

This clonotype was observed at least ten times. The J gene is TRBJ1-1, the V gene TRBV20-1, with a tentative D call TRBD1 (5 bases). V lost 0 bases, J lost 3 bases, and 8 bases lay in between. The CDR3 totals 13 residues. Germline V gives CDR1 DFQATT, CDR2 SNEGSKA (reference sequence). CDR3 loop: CSAREGGYTEAFF. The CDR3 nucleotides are TGCAGTGCTAGAGAGGGGGGGTACACTGAAGCTTTCTTT.

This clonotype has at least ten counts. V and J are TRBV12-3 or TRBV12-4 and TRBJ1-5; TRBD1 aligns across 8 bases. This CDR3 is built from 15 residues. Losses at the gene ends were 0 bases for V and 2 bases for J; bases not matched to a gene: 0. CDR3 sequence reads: CASSLATGGNQPQHF. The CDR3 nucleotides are TGTGCCAGCAGTTTAGCGACAGGGGGCAATCAGCCCCAGCATTTT.

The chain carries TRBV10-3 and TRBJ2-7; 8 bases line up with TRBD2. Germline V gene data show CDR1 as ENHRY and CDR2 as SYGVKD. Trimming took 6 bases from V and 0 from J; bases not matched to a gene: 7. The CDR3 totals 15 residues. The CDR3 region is CAIRDSGKSSYEQYF. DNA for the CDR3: TGTGCCATCAGAGATAGCGGGAAAAGCTCCTACGAGCAGTACTTC.